Reported below is one T cell receptor beta chain. These data originate in a study of radiation and T cells in renal cell carcinoma. The time point was: blood 2 weeks post-SBRT. Noted treatment: 15 Gy SBRT to primary tumor, nephrectomy 4 weeks later. The patient's renal cell carcinoma had clear cell pathology. Clones were sequenced by immunoSEQ multiplex PCR, and TCRdb holds only the in-frame ones, with some missing. The sample has roughly 80,000 clones; roughly 85% are singletons. The specimen was blood, collected from a patient whose treatment included radiotherapy and nephrectomy. The receptor's source is a woman between 50 and 59 years old with renal cell carcinoma.

The CDR3 region has the DNA TGTGCCAGTAGTACTCCAGAAACCAAAAACATTCAGTACTTC. As protein: CASSTPETKNIQYF. The genes are TRBV19 and TRBJ2-4; D ambiguous. The V end was cut by 4 bases, the J end by 2 bases, with 9 bases between. The CDR3 has 14 residues. Germline assignment: CDR1 LNHDA and CDR2 SQIVND (reference sequence).